This TCR beta chain is drawn from a study of beta chain features in type 1 diabetes. Broader study findings: The study found fewer insertions and more deletions at VDJ junctions in type 1 diabetes patients. Moderate but significant shortening of TCRB CDR3s was recorded in all four CD4+ subsets from Type 1 diabetes patients.

The investigators reverse transcribed all of the isolated RNA, so they sequenced expressed TCRB transcripts. Here immunoSEQ multiplex PCR was the method, and the copy in TCRdb shows in-frame clones only, minus some. The table includes roughly 330,000 clones, around an eighth detected once. Germline loops: CDR1 SNHLY, CDR2 FYNNEI. This CDR3 is built from 14 residues. With 8 bases removed from V and 9 bases from J, the gap between germline ends came to 23 bases. As for this clone: Its antigen remains unknown.

The chain employs TRBV2 and TRBJ2-7, with D possibly TRBD2 on 6 matching bases. The TCR sequence derives from a woman in her late teens or twenties with type 1 diabetes. The material sequenced was naive CD4+ T cells from blood. As DNA, the CDR3 is TGTGCCAGCTTACAGGAGGGCATGGGGGTGGCGCAGTACTTC. This sequence encodes CASLQEGMGVAQYF.